The 20 T cell receptor beta chains in this list originate from one sample, sequenced in a study of OX40 agonist ivuxolimab in advanced cancers. Here immunoSEQ multiplex PCR was the method, and the copy in TCRdb shows in-frame clones only, minus some. The sample lists roughly 66,000 clones, around 86% seen once, with about 2.3% in the top ten. Specimen: CD4+ or CD8+ T cells sorted from blood, collected in a trial of the OX40 agonist ivuxolimab. These receptors were taken from an adult with an advanced solid tumor such as melanoma, head and neck, liver or kidney cancer.

The chain uses TRBV5-1 and TRBJ2-1; possible D gene TRBD2, 5 bases. The germline V and J ends were trimmed by 0 bases and 10 bases, with 14 bases remaining between them. The CDR3 is 14 residues long. Germline V lookup: CDR1 SGHRS, CDR2 YFSETQ. CDR3 amino acids: CASSLGGSSGEQFF. The CDR3 bases are TGCGCCAGCAGCTTGGGTGGGTCGAGCGGCGAGCAGTTCTTC.

The genes are TRBV4-2 and TRBJ2-7, with 11 bases lining up with TRBD2. This CDR3 region has 16 residues. Unmatched junction bases numbered 7, after V lost 0 bases and J lost 6 bases. The germline gives CDR1 LGHNA, CDR2 YNFKEQ. Here the CDR3 reads CASSQDARLAGREQYF. The CDR3 nucleotides read TGTGCCAGCAGCCAAGATGCTAGACTAGCGGGACGCGAGCAGTACTTC.

In DNA form, the CDR3 reads TGTGCAAGTCGCCGCTTAGCGGTATTTTCCCGGGACAGGGGTCCACGTGGGTTAGACGAGCAGTACTTC. It translates to CASRRLAVFSRDRGPRGLDEQYF. The rearrangement uses TRBV12-2 and TRBJ2-7; TRBD1 is the table's D call, not checked against the DNA. TRBV12-2 is a pseudogene locus. There are 23 residues in the CDR3.

The rearrangement links TRBV5-4 to TRBJ2-2; 11 bases align to TRBD2. Germline CDR1 and CDR2: SGHNT and YYREEE (reference sequence). Losses at the gene ends were 3 bases for V and 4 bases for J; bases not matched to a gene: 2. CDR3 length: 15 residues. CDR3 nucleotides: TGTGCCAGCAGCTCGGGGACTAGCGGCACCGGGGAGCTGTTTTTT. Translation gives CASSSGTSGTGELFF.

The chain is built from TRBV5-1 and TRBJ2-1; 7 positions agree with TRBD1. Per the germline V gene, CDR1 is SGHRS and CDR2 is YFSETQ. The length of the CDR3 is 15 residues. V shed 6 bases and J 5 bases; nucleotides not matched to a gene: 11. CDR3 DNA sequence: TGCGCCAGCAACGACCCAGGGGGAAACAACAATGAGCAGTTCTTC. This gives the protein CASNDPGGNNNEQFF.

This rearrangement joins TRBV10-3 to TRBJ1-1; 8 bases are shared with TRBD1. CDR1 is ENHRY, CDR2 SYGVKD, per germline. The CDR3 covers 13 residues. V lost 6 bases, J lost 0 bases, and 0 bases stayed unmatched. CDR3 bases: TGTGCCATCAGGACAGGGGTGAACACTGAAGCTTTCTTT. This codes for CAIRTGVNTEAFF.

The chain employs TRBV11-2 and TRBJ2-7; 10 bases fit TRBD2. The CDR3 extends over 15 amino acids. V lost 5 bases, J lost 4 bases, and 8 bases stayed unmatched. CDR1 is SGHAT, CDR2 FQNNGV, per germline. The CDR3: CASSARTSGGYEQYF. In DNA, the CDR3 is TGTGCCAGCAGCGCCAGGACTAGCGGAGGATACGAGCAGTACTTC.

The rearrangement joins TRBV5-6 to TRBJ2-1; D not certain. Trimming shortened V by 4 bases and J by 0 bases, and 8 bases separated the two germline ends. The CDR3 covers 14 residues. The germline V gene has CDR1 SGHDT and CDR2 YYEEEE. In DNA, the CDR3 is TGTGCCAGCAGCCCCCCGAGCTCCTACAATGAGCAGTTCTTC. The encoded protein is CASSPPSSYNEQFF.

CDR3 in DNA: TGTGCCAGCAGCTCCCCCAACGGACTAGCGGGAAGAGATACGCAGTATTTT. Translating it yields CASSSPNGLAGRDTQYF. The V and J genes are TRBV5-6 and TRBJ2-3; 12 positions agree with TRBD2. The CDR3 spans 17 residues. V was pared by 3 bases and J by 5 bases, with 10 bases of the junction left unmatched. In germline, CDR1 is SGHDT, CDR2 YYEEEE.

The V and J genes are TRBV12-5 and TRBJ2-7; TRBD1 might be the D (6 bases). V lost 0 bases and J lost 0, with 12 bases in between. CDR1 LGHNT and CDR2 FRNRAP come from the germline V gene. The CDR3 runs to 16 residues. CDR3 nucleotides: TGTGCTAGTGGTTTGGTACCAGGGGCCTCCTCCTACGAGCAGTACTTC. It translates to CASGLVPGASSYEQYF.

This chain joins TRBV6-6 and TRBJ1-1, with 10 bases matching TRBD1. The ends lost 5 bases at V and 4 bases at J; junction bases unmatched: 4. The CDR3 runs to 14 residues. Germline loops: CDR1 MNHNY, CDR2 SVGAGI (reference sequence). CDR3 region: CASSRDRGPTEAFF. CDR3 DNA: TGTGCCAGCAGTCGGGACAGGGGACCCACTGAAGCTTTCTTT.

The chain recombines TRBV6-5 with TRBJ2-2; D remains ambiguous. Germline assignment: CDR1 MNHEY and CDR2 SVGAGI. This CDR3 spans 15 amino acids. The V gene lost 0 bases and the J gene lost 9 bases, with 14 bases spanning the gap. The CDR3 is CASSYSIAVGRELFF. The DNA for the CDR3 is TGTGCCAGCAGTTACTCGATTGCGGTGGGTCGGGAGCTGTTTTTT.

This rearrangement joins TRBV15 to TRBJ2-5; maybe TRBD2 (5 bases). There are 15 residues in the CDR3. Trimming left V 0 bases short and J 6 bases short, with 14 bases between. Germline CDR1 is LNHNV and CDR2 is YYDKDF (reference sequence). In DNA, the CDR3 is TGTGCCACCAGCAGAGATCTAAGGGAGAGTCAGACCCAGTACTTC. This translates into CATSRDLRESQTQYF.

The J gene is TRBJ2-5, the V gene TRBV10-3; unclear D gene. V lost 3 bases, J lost 3 bases, and 11 bases lay in between. This CDR3 contains 14 residues. From germline, CDR1 is ENHRY and CDR2 SYGVKD. The CDR3 is CAISDSGREETQYF. CDR3 DNA sequence: TGTGCCATCAGTGATAGTGGCAGAGAAGAGACCCAGTACTTC.

This chain links TRBV5-4 with TRBJ2-1; tentatively, D is TRBD1 or TRBD2 (6 bases each). The CDR3 runs 16 residues. The ends were cut back, 4 bases at V and 5 bases at J, with 19 bases in the middle. The germline CDR1 and CDR2 sequences are SGHNT and YYREEE (reference sequence). The CDR3 coding sequence is TGTGCCAGCAGCCCAACGTGGGGGGCGCTCAACAATGAGCAGTTCTTC. This translates into CASSPTWGALNNEQFF. Full variable domain (missing parts from reference TRBV5-4 and TRBJ2-1): ETGVTQSPTHLIKTRGQQVTLRCSSQSGHNTVSWYQQALGQGPQFIFQYYREEENGRGNFPPRFSGLQFPNYSSELNVNALELDDSALYLCASSPTWGALNNEQFFGPGTRLTVL.

The chain carries TRBV6-6 and TRBJ2-7; D uncertain. CDR3 size: 12 residues. Germline V lookup: CDR1 MNHNY, CDR2 SVGAGI (reference sequence). Trimming stripped 2 bases from V and 3 bases from J, with 5 bases between. CDR3 sequence reads: CASSYRDYEQYF. The DNA for the CDR3 is TGTGCCAGCAGTTACAGAGACTACGAGCAGTACTTC.

The chain couples TRBV11-2 to TRBJ2-3, with 9 bases that match TRBD1. This CDR3 is built from 14 residues. Germline V gene lookup returns CDR1 SGHAT and CDR2 FQNNGV. With 5 bases clipped from V and 5 bases from J, the junction kept 5 bases outside the gene matches. DNA for the CDR3: TGTGCCAGCAGCCGAGACAGGGGGAGAGATACGCAGTATTTT. Translated, it gives CASSRDRGRDTQYF.

V is TRBV5-1 and J is TRBJ2-1; D might be TRBD1 (5 bases). The CDR3 runs 15 residues. V was trimmed by 4 bases and J by 0 bases, leaving 11 bases between them. CDR1 is SGHRS, CDR2 YFSETQ, per germline. CDR3 protein: CASSTDSSSYNEQFF. Here the CDR3 DNA reads TGCGCCAGCAGCACAGACAGTAGCTCCTACAATGAGCAGTTCTTC.

The chain couples TRBV10-2 to TRBJ2-3, with 16 bases identical to TRBD2. This CDR3 comprises 19 residues. The V and J ends lost 6 bases and 4 bases, in that order; junction bases with no gene match: 13. Per the germline V gene, CDR1 is WSHSY and CDR2 is SAAADI. The DNA for the CDR3 is TGCGCCAGCAGGGGGACTAGCGGGAGGGCCGTCATCCGCCCAGATACGCAGTATTTT. Translated: CASRGTSGRAVIRPDTQYF.

This chain uses TRBV7-2 with TRBJ2-5; D might be TRBD1 (7 bases). The CDR3 is 15 residues long. Looked up from germline, CDR1 is SGHTA and CDR2 is FQGNSA. Trimming took 5 bases from V and 1 from J, leaving 14 bases between them. The CDR3 loop reads CASSPRGDSQETQYF. CDR3 sequence (DNA): TGTGCCAGCAGCCCTCGCGGGGACAGCCAAGAGACCCAGTACTTC. Looking up the rest from reference TRBV7-2 and TRBJ2-5 gives the full variable domain: GAGVSQSPSNKVTEKGKDVELRCDPISGHTALYWYRQSLGQGLEFLIYFQGNSAPDKSGLPSDRFSAERTGGSVSTLTIQRTQQEDSAVYLCASSPRGDSQETQYFGPGTRLLVL.